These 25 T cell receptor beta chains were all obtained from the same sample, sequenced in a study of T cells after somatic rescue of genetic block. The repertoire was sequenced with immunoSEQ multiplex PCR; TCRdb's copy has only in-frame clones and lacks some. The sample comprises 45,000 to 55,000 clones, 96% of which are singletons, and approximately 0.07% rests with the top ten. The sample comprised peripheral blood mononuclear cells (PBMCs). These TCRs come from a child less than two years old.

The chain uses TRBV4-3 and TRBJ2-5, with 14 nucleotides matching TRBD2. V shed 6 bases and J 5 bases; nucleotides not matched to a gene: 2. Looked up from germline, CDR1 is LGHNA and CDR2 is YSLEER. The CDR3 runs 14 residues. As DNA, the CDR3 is TGCGCCAGCAGTCGGACTAGCGGGAGGGAGACCCAGTACTTC. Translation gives CASSRTSGRETQYF.

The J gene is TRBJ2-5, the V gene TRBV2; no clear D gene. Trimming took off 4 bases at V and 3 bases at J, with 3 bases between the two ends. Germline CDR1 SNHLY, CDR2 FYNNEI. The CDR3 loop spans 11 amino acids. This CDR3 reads CASSGEETQYF. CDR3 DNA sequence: TGTGCCAGCAGTGGGGAAGAGACCCAGTACTTC. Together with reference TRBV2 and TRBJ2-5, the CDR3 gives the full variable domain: EPEVTQTPSHQVTQMGQEVILRCVPISNHLYFYWYRQILGQKVEFLVSFYNNEISEKSEIFDDQFSVERPDGSNFTLKIRSTKLEDSAMYFCASSGEETQYFGPGTRLLVL.

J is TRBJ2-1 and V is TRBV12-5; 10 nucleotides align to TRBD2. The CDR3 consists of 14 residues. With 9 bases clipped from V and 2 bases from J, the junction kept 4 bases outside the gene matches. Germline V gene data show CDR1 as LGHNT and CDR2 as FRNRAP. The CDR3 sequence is CASQREGPYNEQFF. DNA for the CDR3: TGTGCTAGCCAGCGGGAGGGCCCCTACAATGAGCAGTTCTTC. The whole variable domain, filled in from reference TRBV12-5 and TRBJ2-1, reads DARVTQTPRHKVTEMGQEVTMRCQPILGHNTVFWYRQTMMQGLELLAYFRNRAPLDDSGMPKDRFSAEMPDATLATLKIQPSEPRDSAVYFCASQREGPYNEQFFGPGTRLTVL.

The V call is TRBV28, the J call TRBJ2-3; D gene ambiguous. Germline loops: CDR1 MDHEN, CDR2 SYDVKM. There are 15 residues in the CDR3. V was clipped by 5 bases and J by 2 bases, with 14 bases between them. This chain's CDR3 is CASSERGWDTDTQYF. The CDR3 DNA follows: TGTGCCAGCAGTGAAAGAGGTTGGGACACAGATACGCAGTATTTT.

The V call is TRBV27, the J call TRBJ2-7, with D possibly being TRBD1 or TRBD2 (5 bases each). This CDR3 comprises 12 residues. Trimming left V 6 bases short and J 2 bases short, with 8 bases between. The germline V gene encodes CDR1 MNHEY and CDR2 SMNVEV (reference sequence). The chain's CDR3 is CASSRGTYEQYF. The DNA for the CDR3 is TGTGCCAGCAGCCGGGGCACCTACGAGCAGTACTTC.

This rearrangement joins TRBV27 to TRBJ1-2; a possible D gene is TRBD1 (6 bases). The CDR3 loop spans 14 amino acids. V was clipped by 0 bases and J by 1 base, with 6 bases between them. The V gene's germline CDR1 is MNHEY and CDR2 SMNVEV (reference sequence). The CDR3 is CASSLSGHNYGYTF. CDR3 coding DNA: TGTGCCAGCAGTTTATCGGGACATAACTATGGCTACACCTTC.

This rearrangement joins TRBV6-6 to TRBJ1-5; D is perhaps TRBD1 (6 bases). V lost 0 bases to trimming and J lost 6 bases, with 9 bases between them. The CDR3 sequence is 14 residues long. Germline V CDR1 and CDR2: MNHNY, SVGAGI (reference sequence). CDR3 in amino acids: CASSYSGARQPQHF. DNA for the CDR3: TGTGCCAGCAGTTACTCGGGGGCGCGTCAGCCCCAGCATTTT.

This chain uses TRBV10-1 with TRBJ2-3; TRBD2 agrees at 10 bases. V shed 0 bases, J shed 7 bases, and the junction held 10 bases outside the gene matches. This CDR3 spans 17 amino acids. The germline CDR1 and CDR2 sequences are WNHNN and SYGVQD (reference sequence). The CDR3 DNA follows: TGCGCCAGCAGTGAGTCGACGCCTAGCGGGAGAAGGAATACGCAGTATTTT. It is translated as CASSESTPSGRRNTQYF.

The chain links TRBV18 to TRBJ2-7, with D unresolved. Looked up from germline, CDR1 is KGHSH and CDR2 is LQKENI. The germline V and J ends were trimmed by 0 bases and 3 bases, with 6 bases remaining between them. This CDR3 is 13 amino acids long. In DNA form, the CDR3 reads TGTGCCAGCTCACCACCGGTTCGCTACGAGCAGTACTTC. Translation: CASSPPVRYEQYF. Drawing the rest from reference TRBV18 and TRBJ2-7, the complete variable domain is NAGVMQNPRHLVRRRGQEARLRCSPMKGHSHVYWYRQLPEEGLKFMVYLQKENIIDESGMPKERFSAEFPKEGPSILRIQQVVRGDSAAYFCASSPPVRYEQYFGPGTRLTVT.

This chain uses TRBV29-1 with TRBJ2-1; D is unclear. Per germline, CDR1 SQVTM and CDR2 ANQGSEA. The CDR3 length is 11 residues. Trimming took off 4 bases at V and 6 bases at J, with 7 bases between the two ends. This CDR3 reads CSVGGGNEQFF. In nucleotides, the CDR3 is TGCAGCGTTGGGGGTGGCAATGAGCAGTTCTTC.

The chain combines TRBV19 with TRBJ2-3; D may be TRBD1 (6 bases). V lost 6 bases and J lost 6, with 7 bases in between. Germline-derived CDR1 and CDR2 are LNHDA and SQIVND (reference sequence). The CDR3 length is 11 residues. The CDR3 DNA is TGTGCCAGTAGGGGGGCCGATACGCAGTATTTT. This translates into CASRGADTQYF.

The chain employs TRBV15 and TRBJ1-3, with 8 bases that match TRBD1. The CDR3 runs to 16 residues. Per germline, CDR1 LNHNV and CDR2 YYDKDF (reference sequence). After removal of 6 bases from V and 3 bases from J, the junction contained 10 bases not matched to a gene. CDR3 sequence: CATSAQTGADGNTIYF. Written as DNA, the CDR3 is TGTGCCACCAGTGCTCAGACAGGGGCGGATGGAAACACCATATATTTT.

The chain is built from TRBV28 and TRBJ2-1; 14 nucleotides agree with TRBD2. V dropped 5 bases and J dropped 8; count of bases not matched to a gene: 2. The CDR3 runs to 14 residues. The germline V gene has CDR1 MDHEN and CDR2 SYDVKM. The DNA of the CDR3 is TGTGCCAGCAGTCGACTAGCGGGAGGGCATGAGCAGTTCTTC. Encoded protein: CASSRLAGGHEQFF.

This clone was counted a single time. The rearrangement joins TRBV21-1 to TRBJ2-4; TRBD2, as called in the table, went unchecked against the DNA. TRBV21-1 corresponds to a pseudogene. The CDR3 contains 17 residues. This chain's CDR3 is CASSKVSSGRVKNIQYF. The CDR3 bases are TGTGCCAGCAGCAAAGTTTCTAGCGGGAGGGTGAAAAACATTCAGTACTTC.

The CDR3 here is CATSREKGGNTIYF. CDR3 DNA: TGTGCCACCAGCAGAGAAAAGGGCGGAAACACCATATATTTT. V is TRBV15 and J is TRBJ1-3; no clear D. The CDR3 spans 14 residues. Germline CDR1 LNHNV, CDR2 YYDKDF (reference sequence). V lost 0 bases and J lost 4, with 7 bases in between.

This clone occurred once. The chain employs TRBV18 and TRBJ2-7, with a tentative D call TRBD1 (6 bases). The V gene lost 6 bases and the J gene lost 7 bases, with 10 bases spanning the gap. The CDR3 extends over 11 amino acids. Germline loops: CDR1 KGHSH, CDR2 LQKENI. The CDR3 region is CASSQGGEQYF. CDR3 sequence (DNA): TGTGCCAGCTCTCAAGGGGGAGAGCAGTACTTC. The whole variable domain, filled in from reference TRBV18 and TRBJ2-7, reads NAGVMQNPRHLVRRRGQEARLRCSPMKGHSHVYWYRQLPEEGLKFMVYLQKENIIDESGMPKERFSAEFPKEGPSILRIQQVVRGDSAAYFCASSQGGEQYFGPGTRLTVT.

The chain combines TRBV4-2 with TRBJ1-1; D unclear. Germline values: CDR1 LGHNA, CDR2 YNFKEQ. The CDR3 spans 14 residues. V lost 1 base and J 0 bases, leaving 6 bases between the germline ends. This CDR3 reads CASSQGRLNTEAFF. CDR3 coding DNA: TGTGCCAGCAGCCAAGGCCGCCTGAACACTGAAGCTTTCTTT.

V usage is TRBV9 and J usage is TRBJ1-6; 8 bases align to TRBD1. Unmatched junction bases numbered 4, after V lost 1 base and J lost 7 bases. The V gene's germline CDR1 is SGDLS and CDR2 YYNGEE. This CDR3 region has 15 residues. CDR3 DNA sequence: TGTGCCAGCAGCGTAAGGGCAGGGGGCAATTCACCCCTCCACTTT. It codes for CASSVRAGGNSPLHF.

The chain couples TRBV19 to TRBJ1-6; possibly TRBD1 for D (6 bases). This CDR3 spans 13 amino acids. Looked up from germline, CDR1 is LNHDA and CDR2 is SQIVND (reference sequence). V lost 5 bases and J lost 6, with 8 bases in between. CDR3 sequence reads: CASSEQGNSPLHF. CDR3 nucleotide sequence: TGTGCCAGTAGTGAACAGGGTAATTCACCCCTCCACTTT.

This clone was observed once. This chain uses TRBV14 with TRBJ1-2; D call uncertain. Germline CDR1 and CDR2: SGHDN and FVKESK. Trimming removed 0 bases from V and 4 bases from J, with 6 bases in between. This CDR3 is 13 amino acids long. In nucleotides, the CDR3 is TGTGCCAGCAGCCAAGAATCGACCTATGGCTACACCTTC. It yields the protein CASSQESTYGYTF.

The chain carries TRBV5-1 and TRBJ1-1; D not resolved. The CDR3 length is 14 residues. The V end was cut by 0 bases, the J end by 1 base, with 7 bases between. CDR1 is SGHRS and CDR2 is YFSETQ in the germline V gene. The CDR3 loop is CASSLGPSNTEAFF. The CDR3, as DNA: TGCGCCAGCAGCTTGGGGCCATCGAACACTGAAGCTTTCTTT.

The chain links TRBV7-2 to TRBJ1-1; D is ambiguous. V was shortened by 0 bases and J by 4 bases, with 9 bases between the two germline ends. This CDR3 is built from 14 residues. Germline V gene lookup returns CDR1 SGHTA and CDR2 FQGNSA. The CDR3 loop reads CASSLAGITTEAFF. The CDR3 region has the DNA TGTGCCAGCAGCTTAGCAGGGATTACCACTGAAGCTTTCTTT.

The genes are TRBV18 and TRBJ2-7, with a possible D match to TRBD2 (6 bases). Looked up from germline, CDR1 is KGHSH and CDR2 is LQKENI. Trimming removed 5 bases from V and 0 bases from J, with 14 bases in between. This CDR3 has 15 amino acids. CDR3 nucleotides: TGTGCCAGCTCATGGGGGGAGGTCGCCTCCTACGAGCAGTACTTC. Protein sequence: CASSWGEVASYEQYF.

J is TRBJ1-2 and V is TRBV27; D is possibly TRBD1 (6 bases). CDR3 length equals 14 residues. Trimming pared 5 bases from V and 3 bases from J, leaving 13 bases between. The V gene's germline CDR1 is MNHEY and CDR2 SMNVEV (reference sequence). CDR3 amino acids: CASSTRGGDYGYTF. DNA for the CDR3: TGTGCCAGCAGTACCCGAGGGGGGGACTATGGCTACACCTTC.

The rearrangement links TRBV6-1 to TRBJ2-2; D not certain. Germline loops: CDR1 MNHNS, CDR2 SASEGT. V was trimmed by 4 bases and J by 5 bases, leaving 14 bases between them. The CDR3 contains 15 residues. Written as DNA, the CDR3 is TGTGCCAGCAGTGTGTGGACGGATGGGACCGGGGAGCTGTTTTTT. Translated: CASSVWTDGTGELFF.